The next 8 T cell receptor beta chains were all read from a single sample in a study of Ad26.COV2.S vaccination and SARS-CoV-2 variants. Clones were sequenced by immunoSEQ multiplex PCR, and TCRdb holds only the in-frame ones, with some missing. The data show under 150,000 clones, with roughly 89% seen just once and more than 4.5% held by the top ten. Sequencing was performed on peripheral blood, taken after recovery from COVID-19. The receptors originated from a human donor who had recovered from COVID-19.

The CDR3 sequence is CASSPAANTEAFF. The CDR3 region has the DNA TGTGCCAGTAGTCCTGCAGCGAACACTGAAGCTTTCTTT. The chain links TRBV19 to TRBJ1-1; D not resolved. V was clipped by 5 bases and J by 1 base, with 8 bases between them. Per germline, CDR1 LNHDA and CDR2 SQIVND (reference sequence). The CDR3 runs 13 residues. Looking up the rest from reference TRBV19 and TRBJ1-1 gives the full variable domain: DGGITQSPKYLFRKEGQNVTLSCEQNLNHDAMYWYRQDPGQGLRLIYYSQIVNDFQKGDIAEGYSVSREKKESFPLTVTSAQKNPTAFYLCASSPAANTEAFFGQGTRLTVV.

This clone was seen just once. V gene TRBV28 combines with J gene TRBJ1-3, with 7 bases identical to TRBD1. Per the germline V gene, CDR1 is MDHEN and CDR2 is SYDVKM. The CDR3 totals 15 residues. The V and J ends lost 4 bases and 4 bases, in that order; junction bases with no gene match: 7. The CDR3 here is CASSSPAGGGNTIYF. CDR3 DNA: TGTGCCAGCAGTTCGCCGGCAGGGGGAGGAAACACCATATATTTT.

J is TRBJ1-1 and V is TRBV12-3 or TRBV12-4, with D unclear. The CDR3 extends over 13 amino acids. The V end was cut by 2 bases, the J end by 3 bases, with 7 bases between. CDR3 in DNA: TGTGCCAGCAGTTTAAGCACGTACACTGAAGCTTTCTTT. Translated, it gives CASSLSTYTEAFF.

The V and J genes are TRBV5-6 and TRBJ2-3; 12 bases are a match to TRBD2. CDR3 length equals 16 residues. The V gene's germline CDR1 is SGHDT and CDR2 YYEEEE. The V and J ends lost 1 base and 2 bases, in that order; junction bases with no gene match: 2. Here the CDR3 reads CASSLRTSGVTDTQYF. The CDR3, as DNA: TGTGCCAGCAGCTTGCGGACTAGCGGGGTCACAGATACGCAGTATTTT.

The V call is TRBV6-5, the J call TRBJ2-5, with 10 bases aligning to TRBD1. Trimming cost V 2 bases and J 4 bases; bases outside gene matches: 4. Germline values: CDR1 MNHEY, CDR2 SVGAGI. The CDR3 is 15 amino acids. The CDR3 nucleotides read TGTGCCAGCAGTTACGGGACAGGGGTTTCAGAGACCCAGTACTTC. It translates to CASSYGTGVSETQYF.

The chain recombines TRBV7-2 with TRBJ2-5, with a tentative D call TRBD2 (6 bases). With 2 bases removed from V and 2 bases from J, the gap between germline ends came to 12 bases. Germline V gene sequence: CDR1 SGHTA, CDR2 FQGNSA. The length of the CDR3 is 15 residues. In DNA form, the CDR3 reads TGTGCCAGCAGCTTATCGGGGACTCCTCAAGAGACCCAGTACTTC. Translating it yields CASSLSGTPQETQYF.

The chain is built from TRBV7-2 and TRBJ2-2, with D unresolved. Germline values: CDR1 SGHTA, CDR2 FQGNSA. This CDR3 has 14 residues. V lost 5 bases, J lost 0 bases, and 7 bases lay in between. CDR3 region: CASSTSPNTGELFF. The CDR3 DNA follows: TGTGCCAGCAGCACATCTCCGAACACCGGGGAGCTGTTTTTT. The full variable domain, completed using reference TRBV7-2 and TRBJ2-2, is GAGVSQSPSNKVTEKGKDVELRCDPISGHTALYWYRQSLGQGLEFLIYFQGNSAPDKSGLPSDRFSAERTGGSVSTLTIQRTQQEDSAVYLCASSTSPNTGELFFGEGSRLTVL.

The V and J genes are TRBV29-1 and TRBJ2-3; a possible D gene is TRBD2 (7 bases). The CDR3 consists of 15 residues. The V gene's germline CDR1 is SQVTM and CDR2 ANQGSEA. Trimming stripped 4 bases from V and 6 bases from J, with 20 bases between. The CDR3 nucleotides are TGCAGCGTTGTCCTTTGGGGGGGGCTTCTCGATACGCAGTATTTT. It yields the protein CSVVLWGGLLDTQYF.